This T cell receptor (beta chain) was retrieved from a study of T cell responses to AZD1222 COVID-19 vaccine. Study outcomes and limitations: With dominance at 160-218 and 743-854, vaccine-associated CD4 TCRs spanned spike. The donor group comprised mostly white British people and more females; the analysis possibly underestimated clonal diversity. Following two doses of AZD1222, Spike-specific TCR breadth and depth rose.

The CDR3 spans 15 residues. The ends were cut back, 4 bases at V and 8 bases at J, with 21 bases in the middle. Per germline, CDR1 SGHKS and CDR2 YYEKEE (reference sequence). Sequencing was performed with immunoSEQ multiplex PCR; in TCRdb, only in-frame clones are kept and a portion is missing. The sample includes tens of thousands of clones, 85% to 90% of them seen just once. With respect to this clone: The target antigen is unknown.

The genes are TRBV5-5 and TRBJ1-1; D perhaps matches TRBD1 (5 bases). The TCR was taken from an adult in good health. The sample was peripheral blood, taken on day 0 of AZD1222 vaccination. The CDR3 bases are TGTGCCAGCAGCACCACCCGGCAGGGAGGTCGGGAAGCTTTCTTT. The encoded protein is CASSTTRQGGREAFF.